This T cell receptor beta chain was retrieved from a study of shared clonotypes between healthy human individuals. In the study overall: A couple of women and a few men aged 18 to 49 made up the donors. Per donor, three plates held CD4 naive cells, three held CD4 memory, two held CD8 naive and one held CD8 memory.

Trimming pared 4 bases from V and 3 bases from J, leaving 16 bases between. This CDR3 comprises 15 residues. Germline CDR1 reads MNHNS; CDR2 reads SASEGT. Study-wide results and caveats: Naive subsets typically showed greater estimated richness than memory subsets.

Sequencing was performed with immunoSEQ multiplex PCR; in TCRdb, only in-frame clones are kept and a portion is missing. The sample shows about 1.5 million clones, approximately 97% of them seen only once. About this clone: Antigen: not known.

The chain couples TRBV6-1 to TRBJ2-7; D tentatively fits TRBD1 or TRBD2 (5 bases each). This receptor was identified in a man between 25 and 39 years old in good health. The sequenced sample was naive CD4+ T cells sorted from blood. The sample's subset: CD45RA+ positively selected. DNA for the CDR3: TGTGCCAGCAGTGCCCCCGGGACGGCACGCTACGAGCAGTACTTC. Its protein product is CASSAPGTARYEQYF.